This T cell receptor beta chain was profiled in a study of T-cell memory formation after mild COVID-19 (dated by TCRdb to the early 2020s). For context, the study as a whole: TCR sequence clusters from the two donors were found to be largely donor specific. Two young, previously healthy adult volunteers, one female and one male, were included in the cohort. In a couple of donors, T-cell clones that expanded and contracted after mild COVID-19 were followed by sequencing TCRalpha and TCRbeta repertoires longitudinally. The research as a whole found: Contracting CD4+ clones turned up mainly in the CM and EM memory subsets, whereas EMRA was where CD8+ clones were enriched. Some responding clones were found in pre-infection memory, which suggests that pre-existing cross-reactive memory T cells took part in the SARS-CoV-2 response. SARS-CoV-2 specificity was not confirmed for the second-wave clones peaking on day 37. The study covered only a couple of mild cases, and larger cohorts including severe cases with pre-infection samples were considered necessary. Clones that contracted from day 15 to 85 showed balanced CD4/CD8 phenotypes, whereas a second wave of clones that expanded from day 15 to 37 leaned towards CD4+.

Worth noting for this clonotype: Its antigen target is currently unknown. No quality values exist for individual bases; no much larger clone is one base distant.

Ficoll-Paque density gradient centrifugation was used to isolate PBMCs. The run used an Illumina NovaSeq 6000. TCRalpha and TCRbeta cDNA libraries were built by 5'RACE with constant-segment primers, adding sample barcodes and unique molecular identifiers. Trizol reagent was used to extract RNA from every sample. Amplification of the libraries took two PCR steps, and the second step added a second sample barcode plus Illumina TruSeq adapters. The libraries were sequenced on an Illumina NovaSeq using 2 x 150 bp paired-end reads. Per the source publication's procedure: Reads were demultiplexed and collapsed into UMI-guided consensus sequences with migec v1.2.7. Using mixcr v2.1.11, UMI consensuses were aligned to TRA and TRB V and J templates and then assembled into clonotypes. A clonotype was counted as expanded or contracted only when both edgeR and NoisET called the clonotype significant, with the noise models trained on biological replicates. For edgeR calls, the cutoffs were a false discovery rate-adjusted p below 0.01 and a log2 fold-change threshold of 1. As an exploratory analysis of dynamics, max-normalized trajectories of the 1000 most abundant clonotypes were examined with PCA combined with hierarchical clustering. Separately sequenced CD4+ and CD8+ repertoires were used to assign a CD4 or CD8 phenotype to each responding clone. The public reads were run again by TCRdb, first through fastp at Q25 and then through MiXCR, and only productive beta chains were kept. Rows with one shared CDR3 protein collapse into an entry with the most common genes and DNA. It is TCRdb's table, rather than the study itself, that gives the V and J calls and clone size. Present in this sample are around 450,000 distinct CDR3 sequences, approximately 25% of which were seen just once. The ten most abundant clones make up roughly 8.7% of the sample.

Sequencing was done on a sample of PBMCs or a T cell subset sorted from them (not recorded which). This receptor was obtained from an adult woman who had mild COVID-19 (a few samples of this study predate the infection). The sample titles of this study are shuffled in the database, so cell type and time point are left out; the donor was told from shared clones.

The bases read TGTGCCAGCAGCCCCCCCCCGCGGGACGGAACCTACGAGCAGTACTTC. Its amino acids are CASSPPPRDGTYEQYF. The chain couples TRBV9 to TRBJ2-7; a tentative D call is TRBD2 (6 bases match). The CDR3 goes from the cysteine to the phenylalanine over 16 residues. The only DNA kept is the CDR3, 48 bases in frame from the first base. V lost 4 bases and J lost 2 bases; the stretch between them is 19 bases long. CDR1 SGDLS and CDR2 YYNGEE are derived from the germline V gene.